This T cell receptor beta chain was identified during a study of T cell responses to AZD1222 COVID-19 vaccine. CDR1 ENHRY and CDR2 SYGVKD come from the germline V gene. The V and J ends lost 8 bases and 1 base respectively, with 11 bases between them. The CDR3 contains 13 residues. The assay was immunoSEQ multiplex PCR, and TCRdb's table has in-frame clones only and misses some. This sample has about 110,000 clones, with less than 95% found just once. The genes are TRBV10-3 and TRBJ1-1; D is perhaps TRBD1 (5 bases). The source material was peripheral blood, sampled on day 0 of AZD1222 vaccination. The TCR comes from an adult in good health. The CDR3: CAISRGENTEAFF. DNA for the CDR3: TGTGCCATCTCCCGGGGGGAGAACACTGAAGCTTTCTTT.